This T cell receptor (beta chain) was captured by sequencing in a study of shared clonotypes between healthy human individuals. Overall study context: Per donor, CD8 memory used one plate, CD8 naive used two, CD4 memory used three and CD4 naive used three.

Each PCR replicate from the sorted subsets contained about 200 ng DNA, which is about 31,000 T cell genomes. Only in-frame clones appear in the TCRdb table, and some are missing; sequencing was by immunoSEQ multiplex PCR. This sample has hundreds of thousands of clones, with about 91% found just once. CDR3 length: 15 amino acids. The V gene's germline CDR1 is LGHNA and CDR2 YSLEER. V was pared by 1 base and J by 0 bases, with 0 bases of the junction left unmatched. The table lists this clone with a few counts. The naive CD8 fraction comprised CD45RO-negative cells positively selected for CCR7 and excluded terminally differentiated effector memory CD45RA+ cells.

V gene TRBV4-3 combines with J gene TRBJ2-1; 7 bases line up with TRBD1. Source material: naive CD8+ T cells sorted from blood. The sequence was collected from a man younger than 45 in good health. CDR3 in amino acids: CASSQGDSSYNEQFF. The CDR3 DNA sequence: TGCGCCAGCAGCCAAGGGGACAGCTCCTACAATGAGCAGTTCTTC.